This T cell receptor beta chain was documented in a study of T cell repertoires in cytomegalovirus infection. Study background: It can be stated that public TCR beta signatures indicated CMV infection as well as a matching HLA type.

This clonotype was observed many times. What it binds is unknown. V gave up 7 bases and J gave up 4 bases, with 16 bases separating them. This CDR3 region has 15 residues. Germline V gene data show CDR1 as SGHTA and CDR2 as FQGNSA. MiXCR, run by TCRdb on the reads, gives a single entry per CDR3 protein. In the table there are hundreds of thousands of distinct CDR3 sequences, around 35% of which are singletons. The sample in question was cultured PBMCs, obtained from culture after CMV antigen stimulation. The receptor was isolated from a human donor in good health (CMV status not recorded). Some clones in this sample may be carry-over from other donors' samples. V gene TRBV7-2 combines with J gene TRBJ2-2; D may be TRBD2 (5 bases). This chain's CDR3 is CASTEDGGSTGELFF. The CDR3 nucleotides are TGTGCCAGCACCGAGGACGGAGGAAGCACCGGGGAGCTGTTTTTT.